Shown below are 17 T cell receptor beta chains from a single sample sequenced in a study of blood T cell repertoires in COVID-19. Profiled with immunoSEQ multiplex PCR; TCRdb holds only in-frame clones, not every one. The sample consists of some 150,000 clones, approximately 85% of them appearing once. The sequenced sample was peripheral blood. These receptors were taken from a woman aged 55-70 years with COVID-19, enrolled during active disease.

V gene TRBV7-9 combines with J gene TRBJ2-3; D might be TRBD2 (6 bases). Germline V gene data show CDR1 as SEHNR and CDR2 as FQNEAQ (reference sequence). The CDR3 has 17 amino acids. The V and J ends lost 5 bases and 1 base respectively, with 19 bases between them. The DNA for the CDR3 is TGTGCCAGCAGCCTAAGTGGTAATGGCGGGGGCACAGATACGCAGTATTTT. Translation gives CASSLSGNGGGTDTQYF. The variable domain in full, completed from reference TRBV7-9 and TRBJ2-3, reads DTGVSQNPRHKITKRGQNVTFRCDPISEHNRLYWYRQTLGQGPEFLTYFQNEAQLEKSRLLSDRFSAERPKGSFSTLEIQRTEQGDSAMYLCASSLSGNGGGTDTQYFGPGTRLTVL.

The table lists this clone with a few counts. The chain combines TRBV18 with TRBJ2-6; D might be TRBD1 (6 bases). The germline V gene encodes CDR1 KGHSH and CDR2 LQKENI. V lost 3 bases and J lost 0, with 15 bases in between. This CDR3 is built from 18 residues. In DNA form, the CDR3 reads TGTGCCAGCTCACCCGTATCGCACAGGGCCTCTGGGGCCAACGTCCTGACTTTC. This gives the protein CASSPVSHRASGANVLTF.

The genes are TRBV27 and TRBJ1-2; 10 nucleotides align to TRBD1. The trim removed 2 bases at V and 4 bases at J, leaving 7 bases unmatched. The length of the CDR3 is 16 residues. Germline V CDR1 and CDR2: MNHEY, SMNVEV (reference sequence). DNA of the CDR3: TGTGCCAGCAGTTTAAGACAGGGGGCGCGAGGCTATGGCTACACCTTC. Its protein product is CASSLRQGARGYGYTF.

The table lists this clone with a count of one. The rearrangement joins TRBV7-6 to TRBJ1-4, with 12 bases that match TRBD1. Germline CDR1 SGHVS, CDR2 FNYEAQ. There are 15 residues in the CDR3. After removal of 6 bases from V and 8 bases from J, the junction contained 7 bases not matched to a gene. This CDR3 reads CASSFTGTGGEKLFF. The CDR3 nucleotides are TGTGCCAGCAGTTTTACCGGGACAGGGGGCGAAAAACTGTTTTTT.

This rearrangement joins TRBV5-1 to TRBJ1-4; 8 nucleotides line up with TRBD1. CDR3 length: 16 residues. From germline, CDR1 is SGHRS and CDR2 YFSETQ. Trimming took 0 bases from V and 7 from J; bases not matched to a gene: 8. CDR3 DNA sequence: TGCGCCAGCAGCTTGGCTGACAGGGGTTTGGGTGAAAAACTGTTTTTT. Translation: CASSLADRGLGEKLFF.

The genes are TRBV7-6 and TRBJ1-1; TRBD1 matches at 9 bases. Germline V lookup: CDR1 SGHVS, CDR2 FNYEAQ. V lost 5 bases, J lost 5 bases, and 9 bases stayed unmatched. CDR3 size: 15 residues. CDR3 sequence (DNA): TGTGCCAGCAGCCTCGAACAGGGGGCGCGTACTGAAGCTTTCTTT. It codes for CASSLEQGARTEAFF.

The chain recombines TRBV13 with TRBJ2-5; tentative D call: TRBD1 (5 bases). Germline V gene data show CDR1 as PRHDT and CDR2 as FYEKMQ (reference sequence). V lost 0 bases and J lost 4, with 15 bases in between. The CDR3 is made up of 16 amino acids. The DNA for the CDR3 is TGTGCCAGCAGCTTAGGCCCGGCCCTAAGGGGAGAGACCCAGTACTTC. This gives the protein CASSLGPALRGETQYF.

The chain links TRBV5-5 to TRBJ2-2; 7 positions agree with TRBD2. This CDR3 region has 14 residues. CDR1 SGHKS and CDR2 YYEKEE come from the germline V gene (reference sequence). Losses at the gene ends were 5 bases for V and 2 bases for J; bases not matched to a gene: 3. As DNA, the CDR3 is TGTGCCAGCAGAACGGGGGGAAACACCGGGGAGCTGTTTTTT. Protein: CASRTGGNTGELFF.

This sequence joins TRBV6-5 and TRBJ1-1, with D uncertain. The CDR3 consists of 15 residues. Deletions cut 0 bases from V and 1 base from J, with 9 bases between. In germline, CDR1 is MNHEY, CDR2 SVGAGI. CDR3 DNA sequence: TGTGCCAGCAGTTACTCGCCAGCAGGGAACACTGAAGCTTTCTTT. Amino acids: CASSYSPAGNTEAFF.

V usage is TRBV6-2 or TRBV6-3 and J usage is TRBJ2-5, with D hard to call. Trimming shortened V by 0 bases and J by 5 bases, and 10 bases separated the two germline ends. Germline V gene data show CDR1 as MNHEY and CDR2 as SVGEGT. This CDR3 spans 14 amino acids. CDR3 bases: TGTGCCAGCAGTTACTCGACAAGGATCGAGACCCAGTACTTC. The encoded protein is CASSYSTRIETQYF.

This chain joins TRBV27 and TRBJ1-6; D is possibly TRBD1 (6 bases). The CDR3 sequence is 15 residues long. V lost 6 bases and J 7 bases, leaving 16 bases between the germline ends. Germline loops: CDR1 MNHEY, CDR2 SMNVEV (reference sequence). CDR3 in DNA: TGTGCCAGCAGGCGTGCAGGGGCTAGGAATTCACCCCTCCACTTT. Its translation: CASRRAGARNSPLHF.

The chain combines TRBV5-1 with TRBJ2-3; 10 bases line up with TRBD2. The J segment lost 2 bases and the V segment lost 0 bases, leaving 6 bases of the junction unmatched. Germline V CDR1 and CDR2: SGHRS, YFSETQ. This CDR3 contains 17 residues. For the CDR3, the DNA is TGCGCCAGCAGCTTGGCCATCCTAGCGGGGGCCACAGATACGCAGTATTTT. It is translated as CASSLAILAGATDTQYF.

The chain uses TRBV28 and TRBJ2-3, with 7 bases that match TRBD2. V was pared by 2 bases and J by 0 bases, with 8 bases of the junction left unmatched. CDR3 length: 17 amino acids. Looked up from germline, CDR1 is MDHEN and CDR2 is SYDVKM. The CDR3 is CASSLIPSGSSTDTQYF. The CDR3 bases are TGTGCCAGCAGTTTAATCCCTAGCGGAAGTAGCACAGATACGCAGTATTTT.

The chain couples TRBV19 to TRBJ1-3; 10 positions agree with TRBD1. The CDR3 extends over 16 amino acids. V lost 6 bases to trimming and J lost 6 bases; unmatched junction nucleotides: 11. CDR1 and CDR2 (germline): LNHDA, SQIVND (reference sequence). CDR3 DNA sequence: TGTGCCAGTAGCGACCCCGGGACAGGGGTTGAAAACACCATATATTTT. This gives the protein CASSDPGTGVENTIYF.

The sample holds a few counts of this clone. V gene TRBV10-3 combines with J gene TRBJ1-5; D may be TRBD1 (5 bases). Germline CDR1 is ENHRY and CDR2 is SYGVKD. The ends were cut back, 1 base at V and 9 bases at J, with 16 bases in the middle. The CDR3 is 15 residues long. This CDR3 is CAISEYGDSDGPQHF. Here the CDR3 DNA reads TGTGCCATCAGTGAGTACGGGGACTCAGACGGGCCCCAGCATTTT.

This sequence joins TRBV19 and TRBJ2-3; 14 bases line up with TRBD2. This CDR3 contains 17 residues. V dropped 4 bases and J dropped 2; count of bases not matched to a gene: 5. Germline CDR1 LNHDA, CDR2 SQIVND (reference sequence). CDR3 amino acids: CASSTGLAGANTDTQYF. CDR3 in DNA: TGTGCCAGTAGTACGGGACTAGCGGGGGCCAACACAGATACGCAGTATTTT. Combining the CDR3 with reference TRBV19 and TRBJ2-3 gives the whole variable domain DGGITQSPKYLFRKEGQNVTLSCEQNLNHDAMYWYRQDPGQGLRLIYYSQIVNDFQKGDIAEGYSVSREKKESFPLTVTSAQKNPTAFYLCASSTGLAGANTDTQYFGPGTRLTVL.

The chain links TRBV5-1 to TRBJ1-5, with D perhaps matching TRBD1 (5 bases). V was trimmed by 2 bases and J by 8 bases, leaving 11 bases between them. Per the germline V gene, CDR1 is SGHRS and CDR2 is YFSETQ. This CDR3 contains 13 residues. CDR3: CASSFGSGEPQHF. The DNA for the CDR3 is TGCGCCAGCAGCTTCGGCTCGGGGGAGCCCCAGCATTTT.